Sequencing of this T cell receptor (beta chain) was carried out in a study of breast tumors, draining lymph nodes, adjacent tissues. Axillary draining lymph nodes of breast cancer patients supplied the node samples. TCRdb used MiXCR to reprocess the multiplex PCR reads, holding one entry per CDR3 protein. Of approximately 200,000 distinct CDR3 sequences in the sample, 30% to 40% were seen once. This clonotype was observed at least ten times. No antigen is known for it. There are 15 residues in the CDR3. Germline V gene data show CDR1 as SGHRS and CDR2 as YFSETQ. V lost 3 bases and J lost 0; bases outside the gene matches: 0. Whole-study findings and limits: Compared with lymph nodes, tumors were less diverse; compared with nontumor tissue, more. Compared with basal-like, luminal-like tumors shared significantly more repertoire with nontumor tissue.

This TCR came from a female donor with breast cancer. Some clones in this sample may be carry-over from other donors' samples. Sequenced: axillary lymph node tissue. J is TRBJ2-7 and V is TRBV5-1, with TRBD2 matching over 13 bases. The CDR3 DNA follows: TGCGCCAGCAGCTGGACTAGCGGGAGCTCCTACGAGCAGTACTTC. Its protein product is CASSWTSGSSYEQYF.